This entry is about one T cell receptor (beta chain). Its target is unknown. This sample stems from a study of T-cell reconstitution after alpha-beta-depleted transplantation in children. General study results and limits: At the one-year point after transplant, T-cell counts and TCRbeta diversity were found to come mostly from T cells that had been newly produced. Several hundred graft clones that had expanded were reportedly the source of alpha-beta T cells about two months after transplant. The high TCRbeta diversity at day 60 in some patients came from surviving recipient T cells and thymic progenitors.

Germline loops: CDR1 SEHNR, CDR2 FQNEAQ (reference sequence). There are 14 residues in the CDR3. The V end was cut by 5 bases, the J end by 5 bases, with 15 bases between. Using unique molecular identifiers, the investigators prepared the TCRbeta library. TCRdb processed the PCR reads anew with MiXCR; each CDR3 protein has one entry. The sample has about 440,000 distinct CDR3 sequences, over 40% seen once. J is TRBJ1-2 and V is TRBV7-9; D may be TRBD1 (5 bases). This receptor was identified in a girl aged 2 to 9 with aplastic anemia, due to receive a stem cell transplant. The sample in question was PBMCs, obtained before TCRalphabeta/CD19-depleted stem cell transplant. For the CDR3, the DNA is TGTGCCAGCAGCGACGGGGCGAACCTATATGGCTACACCTTC. The encoded protein is CASSDGANLYGYTF. The entire variable domain, with the rest obtained from reference TRBV7-9 and TRBJ1-2, is as follows: DTGVSQNPRHKITKRGQNVTFRCDPISEHNRLYWYRQTLGQGPEFLTYFQNEAQLEKSRLLSDRFSAERPKGSFSTLEIQRTEQGDSAMYLCASSDGANLYGYTFGSGTRLTVV.